This T cell receptor (beta chain) was profiled in a study of technical replicates of blood from four donors. Clones were sequenced by immunoSEQ multiplex PCR, and TCRdb holds only the in-frame ones, with some missing. The sample records about 62,000 clones, about 87% being singletons. CDR3 size: 12 residues. Looked up from germline, CDR1 is GTSNPN and CDR2 is SVGIG (reference sequence). The germline V and J ends were trimmed by 0 bases and 6 bases, with 8 bases remaining between them. The TCR was taken from a human donor in good health. Some clones in this sample may be carry-over from other donors' samples. The sequenced sample was PBMCs. The chain has TRBV30 and TRBJ1-1; the D gene is possibly TRBD1 (5 bases). The CDR3 spells CAWSVQQAEAFF. The CDR3 DNA is TGTGCCTGGAGTGTACAACAGGCTGAAGCTTTCTTT.